The entry below describes one T cell receptor (beta chain). Its antigen is currently not known. No much larger clonotype is one base removed from it; base qualities were not supplied. The germline V gene (reference sequence) specifies GTSNPN as CDR1 and SVGIG as CDR2. The CDR3 covers 13 residues, taking in both the cysteine and the phenylalanine. Here the CDR3 DNA is all that survives: 39 bases in frame from base 1. V is trimmed back by 5 bases and J by 6 bases, and the junction contains 7 bases that no gene match accounts for. These data are taken from a study of response to subunit inactivated influenza vaccine (dated 2018 in TCRdb). Regarding the research as a whole: The study used deep quantitative T cell receptor repertoire profiling to track responses to a trivalent subunit inactivated influenza vaccine. What the work shows at the level of the full study, not this receptor alone: The authors suggested that each seasonal influenza vaccination may recruit only a limited number of new T cells.

To prepare the library, RT-PCR was applied. Sequencer: Illumina HiSeq 2500. TCRdb applied fastp at Q25 and MiXCR to the public reads, then kept only in-frame beta chains. Each entry merges the rows of one CDR3 protein and shows their most common DNA and genes. The sample table records more than 150,000 distinct CDR3 sequences; roughly a tenth of these occur just once. Clones ranked in the top ten supply roughly 36% of the sample. Here the chain combines TRBV30 and TRBJ2-4, and 7 bases in between align with TRBD1. The clonotype comes from a man aged 45-69 years who received an inactivated influenza vaccine. Donor details come from another sample of the same person, matched by shared clones. The sequenced sample was CD8+ T cells sorted from PBMCs, obtained 23 months after vaccination. At the DNA level, the sequence is TGTGCCTGGCTGGAGACAGGGCGAAACATTCAGTACTTC. It codes for CAWLETGRNIQYF. The CDR3, completed at both ends by the reference TRBV30 and TRBJ2-4 genes, gives the full variable domain SQTIHQWPATLVQPVGSPLSLECTVEGTSNPNLYWYRQAAGRGLQLLFYSVGIGQISSEVPQNLSASRPQDRQFILSSKKLLLSDSGFYLCAWLETGRNIQYFGAGTRLSVL.